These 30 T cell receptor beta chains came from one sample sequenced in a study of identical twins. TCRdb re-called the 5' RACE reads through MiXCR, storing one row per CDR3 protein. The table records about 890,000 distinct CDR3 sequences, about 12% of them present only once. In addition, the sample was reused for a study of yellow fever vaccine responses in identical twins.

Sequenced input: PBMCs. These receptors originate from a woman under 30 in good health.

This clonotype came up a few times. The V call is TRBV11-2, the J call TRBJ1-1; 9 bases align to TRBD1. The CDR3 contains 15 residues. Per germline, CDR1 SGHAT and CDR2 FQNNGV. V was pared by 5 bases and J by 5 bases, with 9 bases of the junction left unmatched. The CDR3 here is CASSTGTGRLTEAFF. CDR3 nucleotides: TGTGCCAGCAGCACCGGGACAGGGAGGTTAACTGAAGCTTTCTTT.

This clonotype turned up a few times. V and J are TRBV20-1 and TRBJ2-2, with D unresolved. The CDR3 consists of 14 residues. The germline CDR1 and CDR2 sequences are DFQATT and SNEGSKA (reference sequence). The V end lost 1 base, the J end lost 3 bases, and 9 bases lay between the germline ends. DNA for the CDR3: TGCAGTGCTAGAGTCGGGTCTGACACCGGGGAGCTGTTTTTT. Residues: CSARVGSDTGELFF.

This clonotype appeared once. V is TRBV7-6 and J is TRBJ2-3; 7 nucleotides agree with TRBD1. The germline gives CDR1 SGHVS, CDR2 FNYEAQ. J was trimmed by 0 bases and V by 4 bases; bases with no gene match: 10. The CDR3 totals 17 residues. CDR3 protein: CASSWGQLFSSTDTQYF. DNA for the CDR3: TGTGCCAGCAGCTGGGGACAGCTTTTCTCTAGCACAGATACGCAGTATTTT. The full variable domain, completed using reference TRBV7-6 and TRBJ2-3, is GAGVSQSPRYKVTKRGQDVALRCDPISGHVSLYWYRQALGQGPEFLTYFNYEAQQDKSGLPNDRFSAERPEGSISTLTIQRTEQRDSAMYRCASSWGQLFSSTDTQYFGPGTRLTVL.

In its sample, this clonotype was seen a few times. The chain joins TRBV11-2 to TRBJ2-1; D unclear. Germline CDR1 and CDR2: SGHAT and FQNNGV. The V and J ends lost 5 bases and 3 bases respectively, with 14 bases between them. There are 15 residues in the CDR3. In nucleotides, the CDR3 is TGTGCCAGCAGCCTCTCGGACGGATACTACAATGAGCAGTTCTTC. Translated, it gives CASSLSDGYYNEQFF.

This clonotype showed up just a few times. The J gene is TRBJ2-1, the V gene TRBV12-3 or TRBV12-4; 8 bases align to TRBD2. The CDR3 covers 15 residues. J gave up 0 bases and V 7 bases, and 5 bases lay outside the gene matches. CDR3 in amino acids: CASTVAGRSYNEQFF. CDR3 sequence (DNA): TGTGCCAGCACCGTAGCGGGGCGCTCCTACAATGAGCAGTTCTTC.

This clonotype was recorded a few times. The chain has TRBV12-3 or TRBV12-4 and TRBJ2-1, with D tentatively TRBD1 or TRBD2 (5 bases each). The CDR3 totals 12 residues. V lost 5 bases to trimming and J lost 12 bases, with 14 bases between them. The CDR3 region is CASSPGPDGQFF. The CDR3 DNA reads TGTGCCAGCAGTCCGGGGCCTGATGGGCAGTTCTTC.

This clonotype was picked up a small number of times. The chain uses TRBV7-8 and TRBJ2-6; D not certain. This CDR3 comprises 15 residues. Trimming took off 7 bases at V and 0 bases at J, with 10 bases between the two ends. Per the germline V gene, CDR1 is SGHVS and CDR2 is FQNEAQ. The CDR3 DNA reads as TGTGCCAGCACCGACGGGCCCTCTGGGGCCAACGTCCTGACTTTC. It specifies CASTDGPSGANVLTF. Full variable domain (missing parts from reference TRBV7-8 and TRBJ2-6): GAGVSQSPRYKVAKRGQDVALRCDPISGHVSLFWYQQALGQGPEFLTYFQNEAQLDKSGLPSDRFFAERPEGSVSTLKIQRTQQEDSAVYLCASTDGPSGANVLTFGAGSRLTVL.

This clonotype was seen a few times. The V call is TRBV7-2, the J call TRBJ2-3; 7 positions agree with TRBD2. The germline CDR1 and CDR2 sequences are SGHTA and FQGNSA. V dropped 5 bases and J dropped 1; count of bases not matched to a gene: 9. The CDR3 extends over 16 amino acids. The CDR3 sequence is CASSARGVGGTDTQYF. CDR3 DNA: TGTGCCAGCAGCGCCCGGGGGGTGGGTGGCACAGATACGCAGTATTTT.

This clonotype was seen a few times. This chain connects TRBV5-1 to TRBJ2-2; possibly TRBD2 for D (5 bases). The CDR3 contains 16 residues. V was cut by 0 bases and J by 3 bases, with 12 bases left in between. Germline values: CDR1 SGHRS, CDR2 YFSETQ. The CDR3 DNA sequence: TGCGCCAGCAGCTTGGTAACGGGGTCGGACACCGGGGAGCTGTTTTTT. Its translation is CASSLVTGSDTGELFF.

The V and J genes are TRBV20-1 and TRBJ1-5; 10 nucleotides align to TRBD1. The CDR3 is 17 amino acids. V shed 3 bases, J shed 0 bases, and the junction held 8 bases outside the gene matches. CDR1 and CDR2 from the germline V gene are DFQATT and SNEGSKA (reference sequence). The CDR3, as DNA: TGCAGTGCTAGGGATCCGGGACAGGGGCATAGCAATCAGCCCCAGCATTTT. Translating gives CSARDPGQGHSNQPQHF.

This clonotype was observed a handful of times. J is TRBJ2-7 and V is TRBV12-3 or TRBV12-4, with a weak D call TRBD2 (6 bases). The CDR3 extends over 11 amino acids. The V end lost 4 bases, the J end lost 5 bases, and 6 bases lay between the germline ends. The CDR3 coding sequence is TGTGCCAGCAGTTGGGGGGACGAGCAGTACTTC. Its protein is CASSWGDEQYF.

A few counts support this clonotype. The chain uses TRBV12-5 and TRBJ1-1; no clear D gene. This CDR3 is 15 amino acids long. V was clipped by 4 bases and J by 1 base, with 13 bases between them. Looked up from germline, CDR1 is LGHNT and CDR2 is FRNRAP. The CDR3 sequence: CASGSPLTENTEAFF. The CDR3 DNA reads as TGTGCTAGTGGTTCCCCCCTGACGGAGAACACTGAAGCTTTCTTT.

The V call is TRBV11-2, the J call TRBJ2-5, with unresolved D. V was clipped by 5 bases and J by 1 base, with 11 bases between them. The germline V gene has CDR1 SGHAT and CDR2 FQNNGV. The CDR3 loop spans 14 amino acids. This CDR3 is CASSPLGIQETQYF. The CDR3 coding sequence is TGTGCCAGCAGCCCTTTGGGGATCCAAGAGACCCAGTACTTC.

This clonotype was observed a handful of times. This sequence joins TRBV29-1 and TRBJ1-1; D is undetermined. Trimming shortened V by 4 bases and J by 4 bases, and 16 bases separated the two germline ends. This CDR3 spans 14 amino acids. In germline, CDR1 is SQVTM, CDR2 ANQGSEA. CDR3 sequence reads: CSVVLTGAGTEAFF. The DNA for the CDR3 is TGCAGCGTTGTTTTGACGGGCGCGGGCACTGAAGCTTTCTTT.

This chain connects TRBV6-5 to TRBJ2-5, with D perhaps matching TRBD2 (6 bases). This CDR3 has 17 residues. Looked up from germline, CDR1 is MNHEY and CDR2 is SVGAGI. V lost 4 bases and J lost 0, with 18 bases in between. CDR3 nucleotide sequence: TGTGCCAGCAGTTCCCGGGCGGGGCCCCTCGACCAAGAGACCCAGTACTTC. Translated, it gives CASSSRAGPLDQETQYF.

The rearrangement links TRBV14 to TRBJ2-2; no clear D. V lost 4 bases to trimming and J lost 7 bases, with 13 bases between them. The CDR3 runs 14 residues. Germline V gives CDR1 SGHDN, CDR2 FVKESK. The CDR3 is CASSLHDGRGELFF. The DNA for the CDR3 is TGTGCCAGCAGCCTACACGATGGGCGCGGGGAGCTGTTTTTT.

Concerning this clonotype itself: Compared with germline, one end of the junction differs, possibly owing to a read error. The CDR3 loop is CCAREPRGASAMNTEAFF. DNA for the CDR3: TGCTGTGCTAGAGAGCCTCGGGGGGCTTCTGCCATGAACACTGAAGCTTTCTTT. The V call is TRBV20-1, the J call TRBJ1-1, with D possibly matching TRBD1 (6 bases). Germline CDR1 DFQATT, CDR2 SNEGSKA (reference sequence). This CDR3 has 18 residues.

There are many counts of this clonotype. CDR3 nucleotides: TGCAGTGCTAGAGATAGACTAGCGGCAGATACGCAGTATTTT. Translated: CSARDRLAADTQYF. V is TRBV20-1 and J is TRBJ2-3; 9 positions match TRBD2. Germline V CDR1 and CDR2: DFQATT, SNEGSKA (reference sequence). The trim removed 0 bases at V and 4 bases at J, leaving 2 bases unmatched. The CDR3 covers 14 residues.

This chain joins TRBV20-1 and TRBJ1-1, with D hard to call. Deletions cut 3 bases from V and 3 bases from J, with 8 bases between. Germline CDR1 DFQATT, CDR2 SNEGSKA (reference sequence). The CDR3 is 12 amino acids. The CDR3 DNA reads TGCAGTGCTAGGCTGGCTGACACTGAAGCTTTCTTT. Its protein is CSARLADTEAFF.

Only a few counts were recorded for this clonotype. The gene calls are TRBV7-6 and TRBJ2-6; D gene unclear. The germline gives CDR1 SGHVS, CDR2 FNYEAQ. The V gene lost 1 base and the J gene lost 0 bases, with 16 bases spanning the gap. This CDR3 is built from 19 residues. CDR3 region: CASSLVKGKNGSGANVLTF. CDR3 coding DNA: TGTGCCAGCAGCTTAGTTAAAGGGAAGAATGGCTCTGGGGCCAACGTCCTGACTTTC.

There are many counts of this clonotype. CDR3 DNA sequence: TGCGCCAGCAGCGTTTTGGGCAGGGAGAACAATGAGCAGTTCTTC. It is translated as CASSVLGRENNEQFF. This chain joins TRBV5-1 and TRBJ2-1, with D perhaps given as TRBD1 or TRBD2 (5 bases each). The CDR3 extends over 15 amino acids. Germline V gene data show CDR1 as SGHRS and CDR2 as YFSETQ. The V and J ends lost 4 bases and 5 bases respectively, with 16 bases between them.

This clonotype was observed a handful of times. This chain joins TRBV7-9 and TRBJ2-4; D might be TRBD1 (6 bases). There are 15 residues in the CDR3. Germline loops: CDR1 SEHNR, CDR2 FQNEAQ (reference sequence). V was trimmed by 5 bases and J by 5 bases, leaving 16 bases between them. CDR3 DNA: TGTGCCAGCAGCCCCTTACAGGGCCAGGAAAACATTCAGTACTTC. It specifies CASSPLQGQENIQYF.

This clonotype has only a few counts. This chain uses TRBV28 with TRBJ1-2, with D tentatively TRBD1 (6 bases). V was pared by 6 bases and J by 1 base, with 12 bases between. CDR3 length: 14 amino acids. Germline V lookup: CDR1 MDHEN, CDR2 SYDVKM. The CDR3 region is CASRPGHLNYGYTF. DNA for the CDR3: TGTGCCAGCAGGCCGGGACACCTTAACTATGGCTACACCTTC.

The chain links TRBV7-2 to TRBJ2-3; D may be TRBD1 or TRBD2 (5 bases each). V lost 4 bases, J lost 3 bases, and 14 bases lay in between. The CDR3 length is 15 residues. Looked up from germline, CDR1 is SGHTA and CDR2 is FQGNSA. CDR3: CASSSTAWGTDTQYF. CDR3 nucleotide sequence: TGTGCCAGCAGCTCCACGGCCTGGGGGACAGATACGCAGTATTTT. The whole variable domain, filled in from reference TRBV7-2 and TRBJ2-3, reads GAGVSQSPSNKVTEKGKDVELRCDPISGHTALYWYRQSLGQGLEFLIYFQGNSAPDKSGLPSDRFSAERTGGSVSTLTIQRTQQEDSAVYLCASSSTAWGTDTQYFGPGTRLTVL.

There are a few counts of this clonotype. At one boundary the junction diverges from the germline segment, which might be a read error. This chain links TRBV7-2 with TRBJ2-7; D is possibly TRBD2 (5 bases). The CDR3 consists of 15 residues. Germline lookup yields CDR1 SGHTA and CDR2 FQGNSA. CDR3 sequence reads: CASSFRGSDSHEQYF. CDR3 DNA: TGTGCCAGCAGCTTTCGAGGTAGCGACTCCCACGAGCAGTACTTC.

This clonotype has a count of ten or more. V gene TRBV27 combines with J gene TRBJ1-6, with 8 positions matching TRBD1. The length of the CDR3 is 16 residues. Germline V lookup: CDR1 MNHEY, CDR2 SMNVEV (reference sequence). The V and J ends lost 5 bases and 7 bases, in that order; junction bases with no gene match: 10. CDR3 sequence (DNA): TGTGCCAGCAGTAGTAACAGGGGGTCGCGGAATTCACCCCTCCACTTT. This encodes CASSSNRGSRNSPLHF.

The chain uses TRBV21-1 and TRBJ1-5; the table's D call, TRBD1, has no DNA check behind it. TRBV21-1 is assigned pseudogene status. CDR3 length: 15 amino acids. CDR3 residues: CASSSWTAAHQPQHF. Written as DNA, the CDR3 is TGTGCCAGCAGCAGCTGGACTGCCGCCCATCAGCCCCAGCATTTT.

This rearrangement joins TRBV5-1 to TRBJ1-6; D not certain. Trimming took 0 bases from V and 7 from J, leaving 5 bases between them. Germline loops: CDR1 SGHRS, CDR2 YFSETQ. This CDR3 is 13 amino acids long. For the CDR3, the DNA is TGCGCCAGCAGCTTGGAACGGAATTCACCCCTCCACTTT. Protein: CASSLERNSPLHF.

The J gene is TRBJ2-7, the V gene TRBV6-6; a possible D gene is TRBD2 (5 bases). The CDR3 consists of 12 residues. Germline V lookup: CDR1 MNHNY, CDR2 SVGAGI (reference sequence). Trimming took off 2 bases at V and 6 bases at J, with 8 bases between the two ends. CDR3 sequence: CASSYAAGEQYF. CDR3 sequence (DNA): TGTGCCAGCAGTTACGCGGCGGGCGAGCAGTACTTC.

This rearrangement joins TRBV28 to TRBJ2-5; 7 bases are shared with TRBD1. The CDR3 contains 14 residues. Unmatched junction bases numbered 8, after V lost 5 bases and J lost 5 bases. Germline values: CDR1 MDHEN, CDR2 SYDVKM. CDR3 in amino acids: CASSITGEWETQYF. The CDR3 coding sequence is TGTGCCAGCAGTATAACAGGGGAGTGGGAGACCCAGTACTTC.